These T cell receptor beta chains were read from a single sample in a study of T-cell memory formation after mild COVID-19. MiXCR was run by TCRdb on the 5' RACE reads, yielding one entry per CDR3 protein. The sample includes about 33,000 distinct CDR3 sequences, more than 20% seen only once; the top ten take 1.5% to 1.7%. Sequenced input: PBMCs or a T cell subset sorted from them (not recorded which). Receptors were obtained from an adult who had mild COVID-19 (a few samples of this study predate the infection). Cell type and time point are not known. Each CDR3 is given without its conserved first and last residue. The order of the fields is D gene, V gene, J gene, CDR3 protein. The D gene is left open where the match is weak.

d_gene: .; v_gene: TRBV20-1; j_gene: TRBJ1-5; CDR3aa: SANGRLNQPQH
d_gene: .; v_gene: TRBV24-1; j_gene: TRBJ2-1; CDR3aa: ATSDLWGGAYNEQF
d_gene: TRBD2; v_gene: TRBV5-6; j_gene: TRBJ2-1; CDR3aa: ASTPGGFYNEQF
d_gene: .; v_gene: TRBV29-1; j_gene: TRBJ1-2; CDR3aa: SVEVDVGGYT
d_gene: .; v_gene: TRBV5-1; j_gene: TRBJ1-4; CDR3aa: ASSLDRDYEKLF
d_gene: .; v_gene: TRBV4-1; j_gene: TRBJ2-7; CDR3aa: ASSQDPTGRWQY
d_gene: .; v_gene: TRBV12-3/TRBV12-4; j_gene: TRBJ1-2; CDR3aa: ASSPHWDAIGGYT
d_gene: TRBD2; v_gene: TRBV12-3/TRBV12-4; j_gene: TRBJ2-5; CDR3aa: ASSLVPSGDKETQY
d_gene: .; v_gene: TRBV9; j_gene: TRBJ1-5; CDR3aa: ASSETGYSNQPQH
d_gene: .; v_gene: TRBV29-1; j_gene: TRBJ2-1; CDR3aa: SVSRSGEQF
d_gene: .; v_gene: TRBV10-3; j_gene: TRBJ1-2; CDR3aa: AISEWRASYT
d_gene: .; v_gene: TRBV30; j_gene: TRBJ1-5; CDR3aa: AWSGGAGNQPQH
d_gene: TRBD2; v_gene: TRBV7-9; j_gene: TRBJ2-3; CDR3aa: ASSSWTSGRGDTQY
d_gene: TRBD2; v_gene: TRBV4-1; j_gene: TRBJ2-1; CDR3aa: ASSQGSGGITNEQF
d_gene: TRBD2; v_gene: TRBV5-4; j_gene: TRBJ2-7; CDR3aa: ASSADKRGVDEQY
d_gene: .; v_gene: TRBV4-1; j_gene: TRBJ2-1; CDR3aa: ASSQDGTGYNEQF
d_gene: .; v_gene: TRBV20-1; j_gene: TRBJ2-1; CDR3aa: SVIKYRDDENEQF
d_gene: TRBD2; v_gene: TRBV12-3/TRBV12-4; j_gene: TRBJ2-3; CDR3aa: ASSKGSGSVDTQY
d_gene: .; v_gene: TRBV2; j_gene: TRBJ2-2; CDR3aa: ASNAQGPNTGELF
d_gene: .; v_gene: TRBV24-1; j_gene: TRBJ2-1; CDR3aa: ATSDSATGSYNEQF
d_gene: .; v_gene: TRBV20-1; j_gene: TRBJ1-1; CDR3aa: SALHINTEAF
d_gene: .; v_gene: TRBV5-1; j_gene: TRBJ2-7; CDR3aa: ASNEGGTTYEQY
d_gene: TRBD2; v_gene: TRBV12-3/TRBV12-4; j_gene: TRBJ2-1; CDR3aa: ASRSAGGAGI
d_gene: TRBD2; v_gene: TRBV5-6; j_gene: TRBJ2-2; CDR3aa: ASSGAGGNTGELF
d_gene: .; v_gene: TRBV12-3/TRBV12-4; j_gene: TRBJ2-1; CDR3aa: ASRTGPAMSGNEQF
d_gene: .; v_gene: TRBV19; j_gene: TRBJ1-1; CDR3aa: ASSMWEATEAF
d_gene: .; v_gene: TRBV10-3; j_gene: TRBJ2-7; CDR3aa: AISESSSDYEQY
d_gene: TRBD1; v_gene: TRBV6-5; j_gene: TRBJ2-3; CDR3aa: ASSATGDSTDTQY
d_gene: .; v_gene: TRBV14; j_gene: TRBJ2-5; CDR3aa: ASGKGTSQETQY
d_gene: .; v_gene: TRBV27; j_gene: TRBJ1-4; CDR3aa: ASSTGREKLF
d_gene: TRBD1; v_gene: TRBV13; j_gene: TRBJ1-2; CDR3aa: ASSRGQGNYGYT
d_gene: .; v_gene: TRBV30; j_gene: TRBJ1-6; CDR3aa: AWSGGGESPLH
d_gene: .; v_gene: TRBV6-6; j_gene: TRBJ2-1; CDR3aa: ASSYSWGQEGYNEQF
d_gene: .; v_gene: TRBV25-1; j_gene: TRBJ2-2; CDR3aa: ASTPANTGELF
d_gene: .; v_gene: TRBV20-1; j_gene: TRBJ2-1; CDR3aa: SARNGQSSYNEQF
d_gene: .; v_gene: TRBV5-1; j_gene: TRBJ2-6; CDR3aa: ASSLSGSGANVLT
d_gene: .; v_gene: TRBV11-2; j_gene: TRBJ2-5; CDR3aa: ASSREATQY
d_gene: .; v_gene: TRBV6-2/TRBV6-3; j_gene: TRBJ1-2; CDR3aa: ASSKDSNYGYT
d_gene: .; v_gene: TRBV7-2; j_gene: TRBJ2-1; CDR3aa: ASSYLGGTASYNEQF
d_gene: TRBD2; v_gene: TRBV4-2; j_gene: TRBJ2-1; CDR3aa: ASSQASGRPPDEQF
d_gene: .; v_gene: TRBV29-1; j_gene: TRBJ1-1; CDR3aa: SVDLVTEAF
d_gene: .; v_gene: TRBV5-1; j_gene: TRBJ2-7; CDR3aa: ASSRDADYGQY
d_gene: TRBD1; v_gene: TRBV12-3/TRBV12-4; j_gene: TRBJ1-1; CDR3aa: ASSLQGAYTEAF
d_gene: TRBD1; v_gene: TRBV12-3/TRBV12-4; j_gene: TRBJ2-6; CDR3aa: ASRTDRQGSGANVLT
d_gene: .; v_gene: TRBV9; j_gene: TRBJ2-2; CDR3aa: ASSEGGQNSFKNTGELF
d_gene: .; v_gene: TRBV7-9; j_gene: TRBJ2-7; CDR3aa: ASSPGHRATYEQY
d_gene: TRBD2; v_gene: TRBV4-2; j_gene: TRBJ2-5; CDR3aa: ASSQGLAGQETQY
d_gene: TRBD1; v_gene: TRBV4-1; j_gene: TRBJ1-4; CDR3aa: ASSHGDSLNEKLF
d_gene: .; v_gene: TRBV21-1; j_gene: TRBJ2-7; CDR3aa: ASSKDGRSRTVGQY
d_gene: .; v_gene: TRBV6-6; j_gene: TRBJ1-1; CDR3aa: ASSPHNTEAF
d_gene: .; v_gene: TRBV5-1; j_gene: TRBJ1-1; CDR3aa: ASSLGEWGTEAF